The 9 T cell receptor beta chains reported below all come from one sample, sequenced in a study of blood T cell repertoires in COVID-19. Method: immunoSEQ multiplex PCR; TCRdb's copy keeps in-frame clones and lacks some. The table has under 250,000 clones, 83% seen once. The specimen was peripheral blood. These receptors all come from a human donor in a cohort sampled during active COVID-19.

The chain combines TRBV5-1 with TRBJ2-1; 9 bases are shared with TRBD2. CDR1 and CDR2 (germline): SGHRS, YFSETQ. V was pared by 5 bases and J by 5 bases, with 8 bases of the junction left unmatched. The CDR3 is 15 residues long. CDR3 protein: CASRLSGSYNNEQFF. In DNA form, the CDR3 reads TGCGCCAGCAGACTTAGCGGGAGTTATAACAATGAGCAGTTCTTC.

This chain joins TRBV2 and TRBJ2-1, with D perhaps TRBD2 (5 bases). With 4 bases removed from V and 3 bases from J, the gap between germline ends came to 10 bases. Per the germline V gene, CDR1 is SNHLY and CDR2 is FYNNEI. The CDR3 sequence is 14 residues long. The CDR3 nucleotides are TGTGCCAGCAGTGGGAGGAGACTCTACAATGAGCAGTTCTTC. Translation: CASSGRRLYNEQFF.

V usage is TRBV6-6 and J usage is TRBJ1-2, with D possibly matching TRBD1 (6 bases). The CDR3 totals 13 residues. Trimming pared 2 bases from V and 5 bases from J, leaving 9 bases between. The germline V gene encodes CDR1 MNHNY and CDR2 SVGAGI (reference sequence). The CDR3 loop is CASSYQDRYGYTF. The CDR3 DNA follows: TGTGCCAGCAGTTACCAGGACAGATATGGCTACACCTTC.

This clone was detected only once. The gene calls are TRBV29-1 and TRBJ1-4; D possibly corresponds to TRBD1 (6 bases). Germline V gene data show CDR1 as SQVTM and CDR2 as ANQGSEA. The V gene lost 7 bases and the J gene lost 5 bases, with 14 bases spanning the gap. This CDR3 contains 13 residues. CDR3 nucleotide sequence: TGCAGCGGACTGACAGGTGGAAATGAAAAACTGTTTTTT. Translated, it gives CSGLTGGNEKLFF.

The CDR3 nucleotides read TGTGCCAGCAGCCGCGAGAGTGCTAAGCAGTACTTC. Translated, it gives CASSRESAKQYF. This chain connects TRBV3-1 (or the pseudogene TRBV3-2) to TRBJ2-7; D call uncertain. Germline V gene data show CDR1 as LGHDT and CDR2 as YNNKEL (reference sequence). The CDR3 covers 12 residues. Trimming cost V 4 bases and J 8 bases, with 12 bases left between them.

The V gene is TRBV10-3, the J gene TRBJ2-2; TRBD2 matches at 7 bases. After removal of 7 bases from V and 4 bases from J, the junction contained 12 bases not matched to a gene. The CDR3 has 16 residues. Germline V gene data show CDR1 as ENHRY and CDR2 as SYGVKD. The CDR3 DNA sequence: TGTGCCATCAAACCCGTCGGGAGGATGGGCACCGGGGAGCTGTTTTTT. It translates to CAIKPVGRMGTGELFF.

This rearrangement joins TRBV9 to TRBJ1-2; D is unresolved. The CDR3 contains 14 residues. The ends were cut back, 5 bases at V and 0 bases at J, with 11 bases in the middle. CDR1 and CDR2 from the germline V gene are SGDLS and YYNGEE. CDR3 DNA sequence: TGTGCCAGCAGTCCCCCAGAACCTAACTATGGCTACACCTTC. As protein: CASSPPEPNYGYTF.

V usage is TRBV12-3 or TRBV12-4 and J usage is TRBJ2-7; 8 positions agree with TRBD1. The CDR3 length is 13 residues. V lost 6 bases to trimming and J lost 3 bases; unmatched junction nucleotides: 4. Here the CDR3 reads CASRGTGNYEQYF. The CDR3 nucleotides read TGTGCCAGCAGGGGGACAGGAAACTACGAGCAGTACTTC.

The table lists this clone with a few counts. The V call is TRBV27, the J call TRBJ2-5; 7 positions agree with TRBD2. The CDR3 is 15 amino acids. The junction had 9 bases not matched to a gene; V was cut back by 3 bases and J by 5 bases. CDR1 and CDR2 from the germline V gene are MNHEY and SMNVEV (reference sequence). This CDR3 reads CASSFLAGEGETQYF. DNA for the CDR3: TGTGCCAGCAGTTTTCTGGCGGGAGAGGGTGAGACCCAGTACTTC.